The present TCR beta chain was sequenced within a study of T cell changes during pregnancy in multiple sclerosis. Sequenced by immunoSEQ multiplex PCR; TCRdb stores in-frame clones only, minus some. The sample shows 40,000 to 45,000 clones, 80% to 90% of them seen only once. V gave up 3 bases and J gave up 7 bases, with 3 bases separating them. Germline V gene data show CDR1 as SGHTS and CDR2 as YDEGEE. The CDR3 is 10 residues long. This sample comprised CD4+ T cells from peripheral blood mononuclear cells, obtained in the first trimester of pregnancy. This receptor was obtained from a female donor with multiple sclerosis, enrolled in a pregnancy study. This chain joins TRBV5-8 and TRBJ2-3; D not certain. Here the CDR3 DNA reads TGTGCCAGCAGCTATAATACGCAGTATTTT. It translates to CASSYNTQYF.